The sequence of this T cell receptor beta chain was determined in a study of Ad26.COV2.S vaccination and SARS-CoV-2 variants. Across the study: In the study, Ad26.COV2.S was injected intramuscularly once, or twice 56 days apart.

Broader study findings: Measurement of non-spike TCR breadth gave similar results in vaccine and placebo recipients.

Notes on this clone: Its antigen remains unknown.

Sequencing was performed with immunoSEQ multiplex PCR; in TCRdb, only in-frame clones are kept and a portion is missing. Counted here are 360,000 or so clones, around 86% occurring once; the ten biggest clones make up 3.4%. Trimming cost V 5 bases and J 7 bases, with 20 bases left between them. Per the germline V gene, CDR1 is SGHVS and CDR2 is FQNEAQ. The CDR3 totals 16 residues. Treatment defined: roughly 18 received Ad26.COV2.S at low or high dose, single or two shots; 5 received placebo; per-sample allocation not given. Sampling took place 63 days after the first vaccine or placebo injection. The administered vaccine (an Ad26 vector) expressed Wuhan-strain SARS-CoV-2 spike.

The starting material was peripheral blood, obtained in a trial of Ad26.COV2.S vaccine versus placebo. The clonotype comes from a person aged 18-65 years who received the Ad26.COV2.S COVID-19 vaccine or a placebo. This chain uses TRBV7-8 with TRBJ1-4; D ambiguous. CDR3 sequence reads: CASSLQPTPRSEKLFF. The CDR3 DNA is TGTGCCAGCAGCCTCCAGCCCACCCCGAGGAGTGAAAAACTGTTTTTT. The full variable domain, its missing parts supplied by reference TRBV7-8 and TRBJ1-4, is GAGVSQSPRYKVAKRGQDVALRCDPISGHVSLFWYQQALGQGPEFLTYFQNEAQLDKSGLPSDRFFAERPEGSVSTLKIQRTQQEDSAVYLCASSLQPTPRSEKLFFGSGTQLSVL.